Below, 9 T cell receptor beta chains from the same sample are listed, as sequenced in a study of blood T cell repertoires in COVID-19. Sequencing used immunoSEQ multiplex PCR; TCRdb keeps in-frame clones, though not all of them. The repertoire has 300,000 to 450,000 clones, 85% of them found once; the top ten carry more than 3%. Sample: peripheral blood. The receptor set was obtained from a woman younger than 35 with acute or convalescent COVID-19.

This clone appeared once. V and J are TRBV5-1 and TRBJ1-1; 7 bases align to TRBD1. Losses at the gene ends were 2 bases for V and 9 bases for J; bases not matched to a gene: 7. The CDR3 consists of 13 residues. Germline V CDR1 and CDR2: SGHRS, YFSETQ. The CDR3 loop reads CASSLGTVAQAFF. The CDR3 nucleotides are TGCGCCAGCAGCTTAGGGACAGTTGCCCAAGCTTTCTTT.

J is TRBJ1-2 and V is TRBV11-2, with TRBD1 as a possible D gene (6 bases). CDR1 SGHAT and CDR2 FQNNGV come from the germline V gene. The V end lost 5 bases, the J end lost 5 bases, and 9 bases lay between the germline ends. This CDR3 spans 12 amino acids. The CDR3, as DNA: TGTGCCAGCAGCGCGGACAGATATGGCTACACCTTC. Translation: CASSADRYGYTF.

This chain links TRBV6-6 with TRBJ1-6; no definite D call. V was cut by 2 bases and J by 11 bases, with 16 bases left in between. Germline V gene sequence: CDR1 MNHNY, CDR2 SVGAGI (reference sequence). This CDR3 spans 15 amino acids. Here the CDR3 reads CASSYEQLSGTPLHF. The DNA of the CDR3 is TGTGCCAGCAGTTACGAACAGCTCTCCGGTACACCCCTCCACTTT.

The chain is built from TRBV5-1 and TRBJ2-2; 10 bases agree with TRBD1. This CDR3 contains 17 residues. The V and J ends lost 2 bases and 6 bases, in that order; junction bases with no gene match: 10. Germline assignment: CDR1 SGHRS and CDR2 YFSETQ. The CDR3 loop is CASSFGQTGGGAGELFF. The CDR3 coding sequence is TGCGCCAGCAGCTTTGGCCAGACAGGGGGCGGTGCCGGGGAGCTGTTTTTT.

The J gene is TRBJ1-5, the V gene TRBV24-1; D possibly corresponds to TRBD1 (5 bases). V was shortened by 4 bases and J by 8 bases, with 20 bases between the two germline ends. The germline CDR1 and CDR2 sequences are KGHDR and SFDVKD. The CDR3 has 16 residues. The chain's CDR3 is CATSDPTDIPGEPQHF. CDR3 in DNA: TGTGCCACCAGTGACCCGACGGACATCCCTGGAGAGCCCCAGCATTTT.

J is TRBJ1-3 and V is TRBV3-1 (or the pseudogene TRBV3-2), with D perhaps matching TRBD1 (5 bases). With 6 bases removed from V and 4 bases from J, the gap between germline ends came to 13 bases. The CDR3 length is 14 residues. The germline V gene has CDR1 LGHDT and CDR2 YNNKEL (reference sequence). The CDR3 reads CASSPGTSGNTIYF. In DNA, the CDR3 is TGTGCCAGCAGTCCCGGGACTTCGGGAAACACCATATATTTT.

V is TRBV2 and J is TRBJ2-2; 11 positions agree with TRBD2. The CDR3 covers 15 residues. J was trimmed by 8 bases and V by 7 bases; bases with no gene match: 9. Germline-derived CDR1 and CDR2 are SNHLY and FYNNEI. CDR3 amino acids: CASTQTSGISGELFF. The CDR3 DNA is TGTGCCAGCACACAGACTAGCGGGATATCAGGGGAGCTGTTTTTT.

The V call is TRBV28, the J call TRBJ1-5; D might be TRBD1 (6 bases). With 5 bases removed from V and 5 bases from J, the gap between germline ends came to 16 bases. The CDR3 totals 15 residues. The germline V gene encodes CDR1 MDHEN and CDR2 SYDVKM. The CDR3 loop reads CASSTLGRGDQPQHF. CDR3 DNA: TGTGCCAGCAGTACCCTCGGCAGGGGAGATCAGCCCCAGCATTTT.

The rearrangement uses TRBV5-5 and TRBJ2-7; tentative D call: TRBD1 (6 bases). With 4 bases removed from V and 5 bases from J, the gap between germline ends came to 13 bases. The germline V gene encodes CDR1 SGHKS and CDR2 YYEKEE (reference sequence). CDR3 length: 13 amino acids. CDR3 coding DNA: TGTGCCAGCAGCCGGCAGGGGATCGACGAGCAGTACTTC. It specifies CASSRQGIDEQYF.